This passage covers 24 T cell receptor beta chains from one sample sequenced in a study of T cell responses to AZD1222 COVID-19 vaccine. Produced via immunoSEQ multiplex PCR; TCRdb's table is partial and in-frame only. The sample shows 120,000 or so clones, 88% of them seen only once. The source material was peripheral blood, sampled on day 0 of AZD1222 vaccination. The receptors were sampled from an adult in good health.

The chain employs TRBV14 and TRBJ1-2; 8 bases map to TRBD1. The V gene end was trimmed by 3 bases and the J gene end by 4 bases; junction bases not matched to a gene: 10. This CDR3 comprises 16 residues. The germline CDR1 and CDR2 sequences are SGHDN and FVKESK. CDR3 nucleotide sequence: TGTGCCAGCAGCCAGGGCCCAGGGGGCGCGGGCTATGGCTACACCTTC. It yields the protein CASSQGPGGAGYGYTF.

The DNA of the CDR3 is TGTGCCAGCTCAACAAAAACAGGGAGAATTGGAGATACGCAGTATTTT. It translates to CASSTKTGRIGDTQYF. The rearrangement links TRBV18 to TRBJ2-3, with a tentative D call TRBD1 (6 bases). V was trimmed by 5 bases and J by 5 bases, leaving 20 bases between them. This CDR3 spans 16 amino acids. Germline V gives CDR1 KGHSH, CDR2 LQKENI.

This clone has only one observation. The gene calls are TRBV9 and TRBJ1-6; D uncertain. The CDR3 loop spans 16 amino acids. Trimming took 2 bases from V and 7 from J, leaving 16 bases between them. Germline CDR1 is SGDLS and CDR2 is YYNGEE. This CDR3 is CASSVHLDTPNSPLHF. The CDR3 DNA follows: TGTGCCAGCAGCGTGCACCTAGACACTCCCAATTCACCCCTCCACTTT.

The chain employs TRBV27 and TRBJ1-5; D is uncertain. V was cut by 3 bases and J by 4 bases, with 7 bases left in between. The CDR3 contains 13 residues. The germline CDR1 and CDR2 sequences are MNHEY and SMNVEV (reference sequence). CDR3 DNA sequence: TGTGCCAGCAGTTTTCAGACAAATCAGCCCCAGCATTTT. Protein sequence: CASSFQTNQPQHF.

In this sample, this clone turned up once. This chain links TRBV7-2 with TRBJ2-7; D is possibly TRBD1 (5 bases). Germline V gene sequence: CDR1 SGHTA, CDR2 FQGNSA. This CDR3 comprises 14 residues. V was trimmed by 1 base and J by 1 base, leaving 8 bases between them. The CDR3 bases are TGTGCCAGCAGCTTAGGGGGCGGTTCCTACGAGCAGTACTTC. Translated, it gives CASSLGGGSYEQYF. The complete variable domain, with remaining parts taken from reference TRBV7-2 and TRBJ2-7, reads GAGVSQSPSNKVTEKGKDVELRCDPISGHTALYWYRQSLGQGLEFLIYFQGNSAPDKSGLPSDRFSAERTGGSVSTLTIQRTQQEDSAVYLCASSLGGGSYEQYFGPGTRLTVT.

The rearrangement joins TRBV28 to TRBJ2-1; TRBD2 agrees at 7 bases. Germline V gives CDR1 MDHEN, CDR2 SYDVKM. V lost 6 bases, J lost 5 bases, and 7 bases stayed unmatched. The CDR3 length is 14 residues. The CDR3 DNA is TGTGCCAGCAGGTCGTCGGGAGGAGACAATGAGCAGTTCTTC. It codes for CASRSSGGDNEQFF.

The CDR3 spells CASSMDSRGDGYTF. The CDR3 nucleotides read TGTGCCAGCAGCATGGACAGTCGGGGAGATGGCTACACCTTC. The rearrangement links TRBV7-9 to TRBJ1-2, with D perhaps TRBD1 (6 bases). Germline V lookup: CDR1 SEHNR, CDR2 FQNEAQ (reference sequence). The CDR3 is 14 amino acids. Trimming pared 5 bases from V and 6 bases from J, leaving 16 bases between.

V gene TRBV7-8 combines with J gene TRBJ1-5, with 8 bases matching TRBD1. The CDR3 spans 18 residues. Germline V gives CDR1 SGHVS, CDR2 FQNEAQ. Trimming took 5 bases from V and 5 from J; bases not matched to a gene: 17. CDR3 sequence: CASSRKPGQGLVHQPQHF. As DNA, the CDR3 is TGTGCCAGCAGCCGGAAACCAGGACAGGGTCTCGTCCATCAGCCCCAGCATTTT. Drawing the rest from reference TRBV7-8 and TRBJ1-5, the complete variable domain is GAGVSQSPRYKVAKRGQDVALRCDPISGHVSLFWYQQALGQGPEFLTYFQNEAQLDKSGLPSDRFFAERPEGSVSTLKIQRTQQEDSAVYLCASSRKPGQGLVHQPQHFGDGTRLSIL.

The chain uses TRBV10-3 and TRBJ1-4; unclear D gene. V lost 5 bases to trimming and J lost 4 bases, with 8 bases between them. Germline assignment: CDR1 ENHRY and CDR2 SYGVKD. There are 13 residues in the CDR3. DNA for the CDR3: TGTGCCATCAGTACAGCCAGTAATGAAAAACTGTTTTTT. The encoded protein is CAISTASNEKLFF.

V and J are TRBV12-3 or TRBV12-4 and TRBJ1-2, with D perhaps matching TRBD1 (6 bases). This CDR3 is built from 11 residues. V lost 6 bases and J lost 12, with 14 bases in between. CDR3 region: CASSPGTGHTF. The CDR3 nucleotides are TGTGCCAGCAGCCCAGGAACAGGGCACACCTTC.

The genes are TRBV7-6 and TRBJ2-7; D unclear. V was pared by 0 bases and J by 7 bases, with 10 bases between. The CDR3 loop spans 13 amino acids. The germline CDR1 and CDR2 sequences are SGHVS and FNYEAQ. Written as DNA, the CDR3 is TGTGCCAGCAGCTTAGCACCGACCGGGGAGCAGTACTTC. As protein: CASSLAPTGEQYF.

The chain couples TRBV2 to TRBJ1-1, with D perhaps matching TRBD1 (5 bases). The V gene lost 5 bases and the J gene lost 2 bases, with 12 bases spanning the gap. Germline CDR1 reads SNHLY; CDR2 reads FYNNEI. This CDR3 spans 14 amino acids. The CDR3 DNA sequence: TGTGCCAGCAGTTCCTATCGGGACAACACTGAAGCTTTCTTT. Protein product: CASSSYRDNTEAFF.

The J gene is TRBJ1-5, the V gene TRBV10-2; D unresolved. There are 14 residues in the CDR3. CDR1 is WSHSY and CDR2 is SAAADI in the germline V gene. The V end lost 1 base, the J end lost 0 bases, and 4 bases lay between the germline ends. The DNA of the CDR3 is TGCGCCAGCAGTGAGTTGGGTAGCAATCAGCCCCAGCATTTT. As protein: CASSELGSNQPQHF.

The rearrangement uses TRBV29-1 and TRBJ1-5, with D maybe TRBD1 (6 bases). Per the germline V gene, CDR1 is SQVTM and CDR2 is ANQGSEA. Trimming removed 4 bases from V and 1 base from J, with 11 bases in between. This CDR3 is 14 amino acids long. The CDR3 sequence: CSVAQGSSNQPQHF. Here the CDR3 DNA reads TGCAGCGTTGCACAGGGATCGAGCAATCAGCCCCAGCATTTT.

The CDR3 is CASSQDSSSYNEQFF. CDR3 nucleotide sequence: TGTGCCAGCAGCCAAGACAGTAGCTCCTACAATGAGCAGTTCTTC. The J gene is TRBJ2-1, the V gene TRBV3-1 (or the pseudogene TRBV3-2); D remains ambiguous. Trimming removed 0 bases at V and 0 bases at J, with 6 bases between. Germline V lookup: CDR1 LGHDT, CDR2 YNNKEL (reference sequence). CDR3 length: 15 amino acids.

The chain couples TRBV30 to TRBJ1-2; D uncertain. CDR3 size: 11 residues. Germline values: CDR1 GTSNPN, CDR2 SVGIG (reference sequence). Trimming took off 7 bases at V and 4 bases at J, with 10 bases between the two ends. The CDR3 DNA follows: TGTGCCTCCCGGGTCGGCTATGGCTACACCTTC. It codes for CASRVGYGYTF.

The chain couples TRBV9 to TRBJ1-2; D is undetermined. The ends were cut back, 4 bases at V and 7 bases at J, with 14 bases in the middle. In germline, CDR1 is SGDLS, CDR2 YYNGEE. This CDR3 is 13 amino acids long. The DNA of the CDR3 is TGTGCCAGCAGCTACACAGAGAGAGGTGGCTACACCTTC. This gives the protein CASSYTERGGYTF.

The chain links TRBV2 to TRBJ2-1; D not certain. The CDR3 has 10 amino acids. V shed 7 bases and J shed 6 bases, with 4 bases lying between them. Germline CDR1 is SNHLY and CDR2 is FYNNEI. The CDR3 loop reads CASIGNEQFF. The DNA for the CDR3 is TGTGCCAGCATCGGCAATGAGCAGTTCTTC.

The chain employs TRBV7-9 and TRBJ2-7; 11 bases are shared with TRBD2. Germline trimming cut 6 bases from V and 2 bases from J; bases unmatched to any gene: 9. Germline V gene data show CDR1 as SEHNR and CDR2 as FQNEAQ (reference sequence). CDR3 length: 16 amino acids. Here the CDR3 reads CASSPSGRLDTYEQYF. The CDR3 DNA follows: TGTGCCAGCAGTCCTAGCGGGAGGCTTGATACCTACGAGCAGTACTTC.

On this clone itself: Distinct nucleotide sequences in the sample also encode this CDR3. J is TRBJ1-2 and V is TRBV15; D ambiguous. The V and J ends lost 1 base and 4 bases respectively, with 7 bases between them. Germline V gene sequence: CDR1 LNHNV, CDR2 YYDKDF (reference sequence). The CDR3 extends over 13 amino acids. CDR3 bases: TGTGCCACCAGCAGAGGTGGGAGCTATGGCTACACCTTC. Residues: CATSRGGSYGYTF.

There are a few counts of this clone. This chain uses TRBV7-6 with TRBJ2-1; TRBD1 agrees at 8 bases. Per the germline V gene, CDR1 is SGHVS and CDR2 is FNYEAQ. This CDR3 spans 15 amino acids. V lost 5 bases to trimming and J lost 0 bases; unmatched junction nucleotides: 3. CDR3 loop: CASSKTGASYNEQFF. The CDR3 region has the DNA TGTGCCAGCAGCAAGACAGGGGCCTCCTACAATGAGCAGTTCTTC.

CDR3 amino acids: CASSFIGTANTEAFF. The CDR3 DNA reads TGTGCCAGCTCATTCATCGGGACAGCGAACACTGAAGCTTTCTTT. The gene calls are TRBV18 and TRBJ1-1; TRBD1 matches at 7 bases. The CDR3 sequence is 15 residues long. The ends lost 5 bases at V and 1 base at J; junction bases unmatched: 7. From germline, CDR1 is KGHSH and CDR2 LQKENI.

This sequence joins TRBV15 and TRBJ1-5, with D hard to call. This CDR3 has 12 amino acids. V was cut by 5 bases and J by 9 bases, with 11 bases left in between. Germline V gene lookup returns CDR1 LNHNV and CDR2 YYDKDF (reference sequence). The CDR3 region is CATSLQGRPQHF. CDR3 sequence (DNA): TGTGCCACCAGCTTGCAAGGGAGGCCCCAGCATTTT.

In DNA, the CDR3 is TGTGCCAGCAGCCCTCGGGCCCCCGGGGTTGAGCAGTTCTTC. It encodes CASSPRAPGVEQFF. The chain uses TRBV3-1 (or the pseudogene TRBV3-2) and TRBJ2-1; D possibly corresponds to TRBD2 (5 bases). This CDR3 comprises 14 residues. Germline V gene sequence: CDR1 LGHDT, CDR2 YNNKEL (reference sequence). The germline V and J ends were trimmed by 4 bases and 9 bases, with 16 bases remaining between them.